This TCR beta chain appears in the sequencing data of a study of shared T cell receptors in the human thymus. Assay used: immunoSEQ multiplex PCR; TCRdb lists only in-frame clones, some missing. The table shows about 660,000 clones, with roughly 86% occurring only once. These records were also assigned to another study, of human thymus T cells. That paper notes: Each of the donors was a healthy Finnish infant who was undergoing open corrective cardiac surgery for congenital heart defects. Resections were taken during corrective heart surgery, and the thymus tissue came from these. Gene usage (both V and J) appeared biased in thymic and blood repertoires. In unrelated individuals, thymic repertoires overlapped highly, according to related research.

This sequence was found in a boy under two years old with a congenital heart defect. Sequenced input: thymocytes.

The CDR3 nucleotides are TGTGCCTGGAGTGTACAGGGGACAGGGGAGTTCCAAGAGACCCAGTACTTC. Amino acids: CAWSVQGTGEFQETQYF. The chain carries TRBV30 and TRBJ2-5, with 10 nucleotides matching TRBD1. This CDR3 comprises 17 residues. The trim removed 0 bases at V and 1 base at J, leaving 8 bases unmatched. Germline loops: CDR1 GTSNPN, CDR2 SVGIG (reference sequence).